Each of the 22 T cell receptor beta chains below was sequenced from the same sample in a study of glioma-infiltrating T cells after dendritic cell vaccination. Produced via immunoSEQ multiplex PCR; TCRdb's table is partial and in-frame only. Of 3,000 to 4,000 clones in the sample, 85% to 95% were seen once. The sequencing here drew on blood, taken before dendritic cell vaccination. The receptors originated from a human donor with glioblastoma.

This rearrangement joins TRBV5-1 to TRBJ2-3; no definite D call. The CDR3 runs to 15 residues. V was clipped by 0 bases and J by 4 bases, with 12 bases between them. Germline CDR1 is SGHRS and CDR2 is YFSETQ. For the CDR3, the DNA is TGCGCCAGCAGCTTGGCCCGGAGCTCCGCAGATACGCAGTATTTT. Its protein is CASSLARSSADTQYF.

The J gene is TRBJ2-5, the V gene TRBV28, with 14 bases identical to TRBD2. V gave up 7 bases and J gave up 5 bases; unmatched junction bases: 15. This CDR3 contains 18 residues. The germline V gene encodes CDR1 MDHEN and CDR2 SYDVKM. CDR3 in amino acids: CASTKPPGLAGGRETQYF. The CDR3 region has the DNA TGTGCCAGCACCAAGCCCCCCGGACTAGCGGGAGGTCGGGAGACCCAGTACTTC.

This clone is a singleton in its sample. The CDR3 region is CASSLSGTTQETQYF. CDR3 sequence (DNA): TGTGCCAGCAGCTTAAGCGGGACGACCCAAGAGACCCAGTACTTC. The chain uses TRBV9 and TRBJ2-5; TRBD2 aligns across 7 bases. The CDR3 length is 15 residues. Germline V gene lookup returns CDR1 SGDLS and CDR2 YYNGEE. V lost 4 bases and J lost 1; bases outside the gene matches: 7.

Here the CDR3 DNA reads TGTGCCAGCAGTTACTCGCTGGGGGCCGGCACAGATACGCAGTATTTT. This translates into CASSYSLGAGTDTQYF. The gene calls are TRBV6-6 and TRBJ2-3; TRBD1 might be the D (6 bases). The CDR3 is 16 residues long. Trimming removed 0 bases from V and 1 base from J, with 11 bases in between. CDR1 is MNHNY, CDR2 SVGAGI, per germline (reference sequence).

The chain joins TRBV2 to TRBJ1-1; D is uncertain. Per the germline V gene, CDR1 is SNHLY and CDR2 is FYNNEI. The V and J ends lost 3 bases and 11 bases respectively, with 13 bases between them. The CDR3 sequence is 12 residues long. The CDR3 sequence is CASSESGSRAFF. The CDR3 DNA reads TGTGCCAGCAGTGAGAGCGGTTCCCGGGCTTTCTTT. The full variable domain, rest sourced from reference TRBV2 and TRBJ1-1, is EPEVTQTPSHQVTQMGQEVILRCVPISNHLYFYWYRQILGQKVEFLVSFYNNEISEKSEIFDDQFSVERPDGSNFTLKIRSTKLEDSAMYFCASSESGSRAFFGQGTRLTVV.

The rearrangement joins TRBV28 to TRBJ1-1, with TRBD1 as a possible D gene (5 bases). This CDR3 is built from 13 residues. The germline CDR1 and CDR2 sequences are MDHEN and SYDVKM. Trimming cost V 3 bases and J 4 bases, with 9 bases left between them. The CDR3 sequence: CASSFMGGTEAFF. In DNA form, the CDR3 reads TGTGCCAGCAGTTTTATGGGGGGCACTGAAGCTTTCTTT.

The rearrangement joins TRBV5-1 to TRBJ2-7, with TRBD1 as a possible D gene (5 bases). V gave up 1 base and J gave up 6 bases, with 11 bases separating them. This CDR3 comprises 13 residues. Germline V gene lookup returns CDR1 SGHRS and CDR2 YFSETQ. The CDR3 nucleotides read TGCGCCAGCAGCTTGACGTCCAGGGTCGAGCAGTACTTC. Encoded protein: CASSLTSRVEQYF.

The CDR3 protein is CASSPPTGLNYGYTF. DNA for the CDR3: TGTGCCAGCAGCCCGCCGACAGGCTTAAACTATGGCTACACCTTC. This chain links TRBV7-9 with TRBJ1-2; the D gene is possibly TRBD1 (6 bases). The CDR3 is 15 residues long. The V end was cut by 5 bases, the J end by 2 bases, with 15 bases between. Germline CDR1 is SEHNR and CDR2 is FQNEAQ (reference sequence).

The chain combines TRBV7-9 with TRBJ2-5; D might be TRBD2 (7 bases). CDR1 and CDR2 (germline): SEHNR, FQNEAQ (reference sequence). V dropped 5 bases and J dropped 2 bases, with 12 bases sitting between them. The CDR3 is 14 amino acids. The CDR3 DNA reads as TGTGCCAGCAGCCCACAGGGAGGGCAAGAGACCCAGTACTTC. Translated, it gives CASSPQGGQETQYF.

The gene calls are TRBV7-8 and TRBJ2-5, with 7 bases that match TRBD1. Germline lookup yields CDR1 SGHVS and CDR2 FQNEAQ. With 1 base clipped from V and 6 bases from J, the junction kept 14 bases outside the gene matches. The CDR3 runs 17 residues. In DNA form, the CDR3 reads TGTGCCAGCAGCTTAGTAATCTATCAGGGGGTCTCGAAGACCCAGTACTTC. Protein sequence: CASSLVIYQGVSKTQYF. Full variable domain (remainder filled in from reference TRBV7-8 and TRBJ2-5): GAGVSQSPRYKVAKRGQDVALRCDPISGHVSLFWYQQALGQGPEFLTYFQNEAQLDKSGLPSDRFFAERPEGSVSTLKIQRTQQEDSAVYLCASSLVIYQGVSKTQYFGPGTRLLVL.

This chain connects TRBV10-3 to TRBJ2-1, with 7 bases identical to TRBD1. The CDR3 covers 13 residues. After removal of 10 bases from V and 3 bases from J, the junction contained 6 bases not matched to a gene. Germline V gives CDR1 ENHRY, CDR2 SYGVKD. CDR3: CATRDSGYNEQFF. The CDR3 bases are TGTGCCACCCGGGACAGTGGCTACAATGAGCAGTTCTTC.

The rearrangement joins TRBV10-3 to TRBJ2-5; tentative D call: TRBD2 (6 bases). V lost 2 bases and J 3 bases, leaving 13 bases between the germline ends. The germline V gene has CDR1 ENHRY and CDR2 SYGVKD. CDR3 size: 15 residues. DNA for the CDR3: TGTGCCATCAGTGAGAAGGCTAGCGTAGAAGAGACCCAGTACTTC. Residues: CAISEKASVEETQYF.

The chain uses TRBV10-3 and TRBJ2-1; 10 positions agree with TRBD1. Germline V gene data show CDR1 as ENHRY and CDR2 as SYGVKD. This CDR3 is built from 15 residues. V trimming: 6 bases; J trimming: 5 bases; junction bases outside the gene matches: 7. The CDR3 loop reads CAIRGGTGDHNEQFF. DNA for the CDR3: TGTGCCATCAGGGGGGGGACAGGGGACCACAATGAGCAGTTCTTC.

Here the CDR3 reads CASSPQVANTEAFF. In nucleotides, the CDR3 is TGTGCCAGCAGCCCCCAGGTGGCTAACACTGAAGCTTTCTTT. The chain links TRBV7-3 to TRBJ1-1; D uncertain. V lost 5 bases to trimming and J lost 2 bases, with 12 bases between them. This CDR3 comprises 14 residues. The V gene's germline CDR1 is SGHTA and CDR2 FQGTGA. Combining the CDR3 with reference TRBV7-3 and TRBJ1-1 gives the whole variable domain GAGVSQTPSNKVTEKGKYVELRCDPISGHTALYWYRQSLGQGPEFLIYFQGTGAADDSGLPNDRFFAVRPEGSVSTLKIQRTERGDSAVYLCASSPQVANTEAFFGQGTRLTVV.

This chain links TRBV6-4 with TRBJ2-6, with D unclear. The CDR3 sequence is 19 residues long. With 4 bases removed from V and 5 bases from J, the gap between germline ends came to 24 bases. In germline, CDR1 is MRHNA, CDR2 SNTAGT. This chain's CDR3 is CASSGGCSHDKSRANVLTF. CDR3 sequence (DNA): TGTGCCAGCAGTGGTGGTTGCTCACACGACAAAAGTCGGGCCAACGTCCTGACTTTC.

CDR3 sequence reads: CASSTASWYGYTF. CDR3 nucleotide sequence: TGTGCCAGCTCGACAGCTTCGTGGTATGGCTACACCTTC. This chain links TRBV11-2 with TRBJ1-2, with a tentative D call TRBD1 (5 bases). The CDR3 is 13 residues long. The V and J ends lost 8 bases and 5 bases respectively, with 15 bases between them. Germline loops: CDR1 SGHAT, CDR2 FQNNGV.

The chain links TRBV5-1 to TRBJ2-1; D unclear. V lost 4 bases and J lost 2, with 10 bases in between. This CDR3 spans 14 amino acids. Germline loops: CDR1 SGHRS, CDR2 YFSETQ. CDR3 in amino acids: CASSEQSAYNEQFF. CDR3 nucleotide sequence: TGCGCCAGCAGCGAGCAGAGCGCCTACAATGAGCAGTTCTTC.

V gene TRBV10-3 combines with J gene TRBJ2-7; 7 positions match TRBD1. Germline CDR1 ENHRY, CDR2 SYGVKD. The CDR3 extends over 13 amino acids. V was clipped by 6 bases and J by 3 bases; unmatched bases: 5. The CDR3 DNA follows: TGTGCCATCAGCGTACAGGGGAACTACGAGCAGTACTTC. This translates into CAISVQGNYEQYF.

This chain uses TRBV9 with TRBJ1-4; D is undetermined. The germline V and J ends were trimmed by 0 bases and 7 bases, with 13 bases remaining between them. The CDR3 is 15 residues long. The germline V gene has CDR1 SGDLS and CDR2 YYNGEE. The DNA of the CDR3 is TGTGCCAGCAGCGTAGTCGGGGTGAGGAGTGAAAAACTGTTTTTT. This encodes CASSVVGVRSEKLFF.

In DNA form, the CDR3 reads TGTGCCAGCAGCAAACGCGCTAGCGGGGGCACCGGGGAGCTGTTTTTT. Translating gives CASSKRASGGTGELFF. The J gene is TRBJ2-2, the V gene TRBV7-2; TRBD2 agrees at 10 bases. This CDR3 contains 16 residues. After removal of 5 bases from V and 4 bases from J, the junction contained 7 bases not matched to a gene. Germline lookup yields CDR1 SGHTA and CDR2 FQGNSA.

The rearrangement uses TRBV19 and TRBJ2-5, with TRBD2 identical over 8 bases. The germline gives CDR1 LNHDA, CDR2 SQIVND (reference sequence). The J segment lost 5 bases and the V segment lost 7 bases, leaving 12 bases of the junction unmatched. CDR3 length: 15 amino acids. The DNA for the CDR3 is TGTGCCAGTACCCTTGGACTAGCTTCAGGGGAGACCCAGTACTTC. This encodes CASTLGLASGETQYF.

This clone was recorded once. The V gene is TRBV28, the J gene TRBJ2-1, with D perhaps TRBD2 (5 bases). The germline V gene has CDR1 MDHEN and CDR2 SYDVKM. V dropped 3 bases and J dropped 0 bases, with 9 bases sitting between them. This CDR3 is built from 15 residues. The CDR3 here is CASSLGGPSYNEQFF. CDR3 in DNA: TGTGCCAGCAGTTTGGGCGGGCCCTCCTACAATGAGCAGTTCTTC. The variable domain in full, with the rest retrieved from reference TRBV28 and TRBJ2-1, is DVKVTQSSRYLVKRTGEKVFLECVQDMDHENMFWYRQDPGLGLRLIYFSYDVKMKEKGDIPEGYSVSREKKERFSLILESASTNQTSMYLCASSLGGPSYNEQFFGPGTRLTVL.